This T cell receptor (beta chain) was sequenced for a study of human CD8 memory T cell subsets. The TSTEM subset meant CD8+ memory cells that were CCR7+, PD-1- and TIGIT-. Preparation of the TCR beta libraries relied on UMI-labeled 5' RACE. TCRdb reprocessed the 5' RACE reads, keeping one entry per CDR3 protein, no DNA. Seen in this sample are 15,000 to 20,000 distinct CDR3 sequences; the ten most common clones hold 5.7%. The receptor's source is a human donor in good health. The sample consisted of CD8+ stem-like memory T cells (TSCM and TCM) sorted from PBMCs. Subset of the sample: stem-like memory CD8 T cells (TSTEM), CCR7+ PD-1- TIGIT-.

CDR3 sequence reads: CASSPDRGRNTGELFF. V is TRBV7-9 and J is TRBJ2-2; there is no DNA to check the TCRdb D call of TRBD1. The CDR3 sequence is 16 residues long. Germline-derived CDR1 and CDR2 are SEHNR and FQNEAQ (reference sequence).